This T cell receptor (beta chain) was captured in a study of T cell responses to AZD1222 COVID-19 vaccine. The CDR3 runs to 15 residues. The germline gives CDR1 MNHEY, CDR2 SVGEGT. The V end lost 2 bases, the J end lost 0 bases, and 10 bases lay between the germline ends. Study observations and caveats: In the spike-specific TCR repertoire, nearly half reportedly target unmutated variant regions. Repertoires were collected only later (after the peak T cell response had occurred).

As regards this clone: Its matching antigen is unknown.

TCRdb keeps only in-frame clones here, not all; method: immunoSEQ multiplex PCR. The sample consists of about 72,000 clones, 70% to 90% of them appearing once. This rearrangement joins TRBV6-2 or TRBV6-3 to TRBJ1-1, with D possibly matching TRBD1 (6 bases). This TCR derives from an adult in good health. The specimen was peripheral blood, collected on day 0 of AZD1222 vaccination. This CDR3 is CASSYRTVLNTEAFF. The DNA of the CDR3 is TGTGCCAGCAGTTACCGGACAGTCTTGAACACTGAAGCTTTCTTT.